This T cell receptor beta chain was documented in a study of a mutant IDH1 vaccine in newly diagnosed glioma. Study context: Either 4-6 weeks after radiotherapy alone or alongside temozolomide, vaccination was begun. Former treatment meant radiotherapy, temozolomide, or both; the majority had gotten both. Of the patients given treatment, 62.5% were male and 37.5% were female, and a mean age of approximately 40 years was recorded.

Deletions cut 3 bases from V and 2 bases from J, with 10 bases between. Germline CDR1 is MNHEY and CDR2 is SMNVEV (reference sequence). This CDR3 is 14 amino acids long. Time point in this sample: week 23, last vaccination. Every vaccine dose comprised 300 ug of mutant IDH1 20-mer peptide plus topical imiquimod. Sequencing used immunoSEQ multiplex PCR; TCRdb keeps in-frame clones, though not all of them. The sample holds approximately 67,000 clones, around 82% seen once. Details on this clone: Its antigen is unknown.

This sequence originates from a man between 18 and 35 years old with glioma. Sequencing used PBMCs, obtained from a glioma patient whose treatment included an IDH1 peptide vaccine. The chain uses TRBV27 and TRBJ1-2; perhaps TRBD1 as D (5 bases). In nucleotides, the CDR3 is TGTGCCAGCAGTTTGGGCCGGGGGAACTATGGCTACACCTTC. Its translation is CASSLGRGNYGYTF.